This T cell receptor beta chain emerged from a study of beta chain features in type 1 diabetes (dated by TCRdb to the late 2010s). For the study in its entirety: Mean age, gender distribution, total cell number and subset yield were not different between patients and healthy donors. A total of roughly 99 million sorted cells were examined across all samples, and the number of cells per subset was strongly correlated with RNA yield. In the study, TCRB repertoires of sorted circulating CD4+ T cell subsets from recently diagnosed type 1 diabetes patients were compared with those of matched healthy donors. Regulatory and stem cell-like memory subsets were isolated from only 8 patients and 8 healthy donors, whereas naive and central memory subsets came from all 30 or so donors.

The High Capacity cDNA Reverse Transcription Kit was used to reverse transcribe all of the isolated RNA, meaning that expressed TCRB transcripts were what got sequenced. Deep immunoSEQ sequencing was applied to naive, central memory and regulatory T cell samples, giving an average of about 3.57 million total reads per sample. Sorted cells were lysed in RLT buffer and RNA was extracted with DNase-treated RNeasy Micro or Mini kits, depending on cell number. To prevent cross-contamination, each cell subset was processed individually, whereas patient and healthy donor samples were processed jointly. The immunoSEQ multiplex PCR was used to amplify TCRB sequences from cDNA, generating 87-bp fragments that spanned the CDR3 region. Amplicons were sequenced on the Illumina HiSeq platform. Under the source paper's analysis protocol: Synthetic template baselines were used to correct PCR bias computationally, reads within Hamming distance 2 were collapsed together, and singletons that could not be merged were discarded. Reads were aligned against IMGT so that V, D and J genes, CDR3 length and insertions or deletions at six rearrangement sites could be assigned. Within each subset, clonotype counts were normalized to the number of sorted cells before true diversity and Gini coefficients were calculated with the tcR R package. The overlap coefficient, calculated on TCRB nucleotide sequences, was used to quantify repertoire sharing. TCRdb stores this immuneACCESS table with in-frame sequences only. Part of the clones is absent; in the studies checked, under half of the shortfall reflects unresolved V genes, and no reason is known for the rest. D and trimming were read from the DNA, whereas the V and J calls and clone size are those reported in that table. The sample contains 250,000 to 300,000 clones, roughly 8% of them found a single time. The top ten clones comprise roughly 1% of the sample.

This clone has at least ten counts. Its antigen specificity is not known. Base quality data are lacking; no much larger clone is found one base away. Beyond this particular receptor, the publication reports: Shorter templates might have been favored by PCR, but patient and control samples were amplified and corrected together, so both groups would have been affected equally by any skew. In all four CD4+ subsets, TCRB CDR3 length was moderately but significantly shorter in type 1 diabetes patients. At VDJ recombination sites, patients with type 1 diabetes made fewer insertions and deleted more nucleotides, a pattern implying thymic rearrangement abnormalities. Because small numbers of individuals were included in the HLA sub-analyses, any influence of HLA type on TCRB rearrangement was left unresolved. Because cDNA was sequenced instead of genomic DNA, highly expressing activated cells could be over-represented, though the groups showed no difference in activation or CD3 levels. Naive, central memory and regulatory TCRB repertoires appeared to be more similar among patients than among healthy donors.

From a lookup of the germline V gene, CDR1 and CDR2 are LGHNA and YSLEER. V is reduced by 5 bases and J by 4 bases, leaving a spacing of 6 bases between them. The CDR3 holds 12 amino acids from the cysteine to the phenylalanine. Just CDR3 DNA is preserved here, 36 bases in frame from base 1. Each donor gave one peripheral blood draw, averaging approximately 0.12 L, which was collected into heparinised tubes. Using a panel that included CD45RO, CCR7, CD25, CD127, CD95 and CD27, naive, central memory, regulatory and stem cell-like memory CD4+ T cells were sorted on a BD FACSAria II. Purity was above 95% for every sorted population. Right away, PBMCs were isolated by Lymphoprep density gradient centrifugation and were stained directly, with no culture step. So that batch effects would be minimized, each experiment stained and sorted samples in pairs, pairing one healthy donor with one patient.

Here the chain combines TRBV4-3 and TRBJ1-3, with the D gene call left open. The TCR was taken from a young woman in good health. The material sequenced was central memory CD4+ T cells from blood. The CDR3 amino acid sequence is: CASSKGGNTIYF. In nucleotide form, the sequence is TGCGCCAGCAGCAAAGGAGGAAACACCATATATTTT.